This T cell receptor beta chain was captured in a study of cytomegalovirus exposure and HLA in healthy donors. Germline V gene sequence: CDR1 MNHEY, CDR2 SMNVEV (reference sequence). With 2 bases removed from V and 2 bases from J, the gap between germline ends came to 15 bases. The CDR3 spans 16 residues. Primers for the PCR totalled 60 Vbeta and 13 Jbeta. Some clones are missing from TCRdb's copy, which holds only in-frame ones; the method was immunoSEQ multiplex PCR. The table lists around 98,000 clones, about 70% of them singletons, with 7% to 10% in the top ten. Points on this clone: Antigen: not known.

General study results and limits: A further, later analysis showed that HLA-associated TCR beta chains (compared with equally common others) were more clonally expanded.

The chain links TRBV27 to TRBJ2-5; weak D call: TRBD2 (6 bases). Sequencing input: PBMCs. The sequence was collected from a human donor in good health. The CDR3: CASSLLYASGQETQYF. CDR3 bases: TGTGCCAGCAGTTTACTTTATGCCAGCGGGCAAGAGACCCAGTACTTC.